This T cell receptor (beta chain) was recovered during a study of shared clonotypes between healthy human individuals. Findings of the study overall: Sampling used blood alone; tissue repertoires probably differ. Generally, naive subsets (rather than memory subsets) showed larger estimated richness.

Produced via immunoSEQ multiplex PCR; TCRdb's table is partial and in-frame only. The sample carries 550,000 to 800,000 clones, about 90% recorded once. CDR3 size: 11 residues. Germline lookup yields CDR1 GTSNPN and CDR2 SVGIG (reference sequence). With 4 bases removed from V and 3 bases from J, the gap between germline ends came to 7 bases. As regards this clone: Its antigen is as yet unknown.

The TCR was taken from a man younger than 30 in good health. Some clones in this sample may be carry-over from other donors' samples. Sequenced: memory CD8+ T cells from PBMCs. Subset defined: CD45RO+ cells pooled with CCR7-negative TemRA cells. V and J are TRBV30 and TRBJ2-7, with TRBD2 as a possible D gene (5 bases). CDR3 coding DNA: TGTGCCTGGACCGGACTCTACGAGCAGTACTTC. Encoded protein: CAWTGLYEQYF. Full variable domain (missing parts from reference TRBV30 and TRBJ2-7): SQTIHQWPATLVQPVGSPLSLECTVEGTSNPNLYWYRQAAGRGLQLLFYSVGIGQISSEVPQNLSASRPQDRQFILSSKKLLLSDSGFYLCAWTGLYEQYFGPGTRLTVT.